Included here is one T cell receptor (beta chain) sequence, with context. Its antigen is as yet unknown. In germline, CDR1 is MDHEN, CDR2 SYDVKM. Trimming removed 5 bases from V and 4 bases from J; junction bases left unmatched: 10. The CDR3 extends over 16 amino acids. This sample is part of a study of cytomegalovirus exposure and HLA in healthy donors. Study-wide findings and caveats: Sequencing artifact likely explains a cluster of highly shared sequence variants. A later analysis found TCR association rates differed by HLA locus, highest for DRB1 and lowest for HLA-C.

Vbeta (60) and Jbeta (13) primers were used in the PCR. The authors' processing: Approximately 80 million unique TCR beta chains, around 11 million of them shared, were counted by a later analysis. TCRdb keeps only in-frame clones here, not all; method: immunoSEQ multiplex PCR. For V, J and clone size, that table is used; D and trimming come from the DNA. The sample has roughly 100,000 clones; roughly three quarters are singletons. The gene calls are TRBV28 and TRBJ1-2, with TRBD1 matching over 10 bases. What was sequenced was PBMCs. This TCR was sampled from a man between 45 and 60 years old in good health and CMV-seropositive. The CDR3 reads CASSPLTGGLGYGYTF. The CDR3 region has the DNA TGTGCCAGCAGTCCACTGACAGGGGGCTTGGGCTATGGCTACACCTTC.